Below, 14 T cell receptor beta chains from the same sample are listed, as sequenced in a study of T cell clonotyping in hematopoietic cell transplantation. Assay used: immunoSEQ multiplex PCR; TCRdb lists only in-frame clones, some missing. The table has over 9,500 clones, approximately 70% seen once; the top ten hold approximately 14%. This sample comprised peripheral blood mononuclear cells, obtained 180 days after allogeneic stem cell transplant. The receptors originated from a male patient between 55 and 70 years old who had an allogeneic stem cell transplant from an unrelated donor, so the T cells may come from the graft donor. Some clones in this sample may be carry-over from other donors' samples.

This clone was detected a few times. The rearrangement links TRBV11-2 to TRBJ2-7; either TRBD1 or TRBD2 may fit D (6 bases each). The CDR3 extends over 14 amino acids. The germline CDR1 and CDR2 sequences are SGHAT and FQNNGV. V lost 2 bases to trimming and J lost 7 bases, with 15 bases between them. The CDR3 nucleotides are TGTGCCAGCAGCTTATCATGGGGGGCGGGTGAGCAGTACTTC. This gives the protein CASSLSWGAGEQYF.

V gene TRBV4-3 combines with J gene TRBJ2-7, with D possibly being TRBD1 (6 bases). V was shortened by 0 bases and J by 3 bases, with 12 bases between the two germline ends. CDR3 length: 15 amino acids. Germline V gene lookup returns CDR1 LGHNA and CDR2 YSLEER. The CDR3 coding sequence is TGCGCCAGCAGCCAAGAAGCAGGGGCCAACTACGAGCAGTACTTC. It translates to CASSQEAGANYEQYF.

The CDR3 reads CASSKFGQGSYGYTF. The CDR3 DNA reads as TGTGCCAGTAGTAAGTTCGGACAGGGATCCTATGGCTACACCTTC. The chain couples TRBV19 to TRBJ1-2; 8 positions match TRBD1. V lost 4 bases to trimming and J lost 4 bases; unmatched junction nucleotides: 8. CDR3 length: 15 amino acids. Germline loops: CDR1 LNHDA, CDR2 SQIVND (reference sequence).

The chain couples TRBV7-3 to TRBJ2-1; no clear D. This CDR3 spans 16 amino acids. Trimming pared 2 bases from V and 3 bases from J, leaving 14 bases between. Germline CDR1 reads SGHTA; CDR2 reads FQGTGA. The CDR3 is CASSLSGSSRYNEQFF. In nucleotides, the CDR3 is TGTGCCAGCAGCTTATCGGGCAGCAGCCGCTACAATGAGCAGTTCTTC.

The V and J genes are TRBV6-6 and TRBJ1-5; TRBD1 is a possible D gene (5 bases). CDR1 is MNHNY, CDR2 SVGAGI, per germline (reference sequence). V gave up 4 bases and J gave up 7 bases, with 11 bases separating them. The CDR3 has 13 amino acids. This CDR3 is CASSSGLGQPQHF. CDR3 bases: TGTGCCAGCAGTTCAGGGCTTGGACAGCCCCAGCATTTT.

V and J are TRBV6-5 and TRBJ2-7; perhaps TRBD1 as D (6 bases). The CDR3 has 12 amino acids. Germline V gene lookup returns CDR1 MNHEY and CDR2 SVGAGI. V was pared by 5 bases and J by 5 bases, with 10 bases between. In DNA, the CDR3 is TGTGCCAGCAGTGGTGCAGGGGACGAGCAGTACTTC. It translates to CASSGAGDEQYF.

This clone was detected once. Germline is not matched at one junction end, which may reflect a read error. Other DNA sequences in this sample translate to the same CDR3. The chain employs TRBV30 and TRBJ1-6; 7 bases map to TRBD1. The CDR3 extends over 14 amino acids. Germline V gene lookup returns CDR1 GTSNPN and CDR2 SVGIG (reference sequence). CDR3 nucleotide sequence: TGCGCCTGGAGTGCCGGACAGGACAATTCACCCCTCCACTTT. Translated: CAWSAGQDNSPLHF.

The genes are TRBV4-3 and TRBJ2-4, with unresolved D. V was trimmed by 0 bases and J by 7 bases, leaving 10 bases between them. The CDR3 extends over 14 amino acids. Germline loops: CDR1 LGHNA, CDR2 YSLEER. CDR3 DNA sequence: TGCGCCAGCAGCCAAGACGGAATCGGGAACATTCAGTACTTC. The encoded protein is CASSQDGIGNIQYF.

The rearrangement links TRBV5-4 to TRBJ2-3; the D is unclear. From germline, CDR1 is SGHNT and CDR2 YYREEE (reference sequence). This CDR3 is 15 amino acids long. V gave up 3 bases and J gave up 4 bases, with 15 bases separating them. The CDR3 protein is CASSSKVTLADTQYF. The DNA of the CDR3 is TGTGCCAGCAGCTCGAAGGTCACGTTAGCAGATACGCAGTATTTT.

The chain joins TRBV11-2 to TRBJ1-2; a possible D gene is TRBD1 (5 bases). Deletions cut 0 bases from V and 4 bases from J, with 6 bases between. The CDR3 totals 13 residues. In germline, CDR1 is SGHAT, CDR2 FQNNGV. CDR3 residues: CASSLDRVYGYTF. CDR3 bases: TGTGCCAGCAGCTTAGACAGGGTCTATGGCTACACCTTC.

The CDR3 loop is CASVSDRGMVNTEAFF. As DNA, the CDR3 is TGTGCCAGCGTATCCGACAGGGGGATGGTTAACACTGAAGCTTTCTTT. V usage is TRBV6-6 and J usage is TRBJ1-1; 9 bases are shared with TRBD1. CDR3 size: 16 residues. With V trimmed by 8 bases and J by 2 bases, 12 bases remained unmatched. Germline V gene lookup returns CDR1 MNHNY and CDR2 SVGAGI (reference sequence).

The CDR3 region is CASSLRYEQYF. Written as DNA, the CDR3 is TGTGCCAGCAGCTTAAGGTACGAGCAGTACTTC. The rearrangement joins TRBV7-9 to TRBJ2-7; D remains unclear. The CDR3 sequence is 11 residues long. V lost 2 bases and J lost 4, with 3 bases in between. The germline V gene has CDR1 SEHNR and CDR2 FQNEAQ (reference sequence).

The chain joins TRBV5-6 to TRBJ1-1, with D perhaps TRBD1 (5 bases). The germline V gene encodes CDR1 SGHDT and CDR2 YYEEEE. CDR3 length equals 15 residues. V lost 0 bases, J lost 3 bases, and 12 bases lay in between. CDR3 residues: CASSLGTRPDTEAFF. In nucleotides, the CDR3 is TGTGCCAGCAGCTTGGGGACAAGACCGGACACTGAAGCTTTCTTT.

The gene calls are TRBV6-6 and TRBJ1-5; D is perhaps TRBD1 (5 bases). This CDR3 region has 16 residues. V was cut by 0 bases and J by 5 bases, with 14 bases left in between. The V gene's germline CDR1 is MNHNY and CDR2 SVGAGI (reference sequence). The CDR3 DNA sequence: TGTGCCAGCAGTTACTCGGGGGGAGGGGATCATCAGCCCCAGCATTTT. Its translation is CASSYSGGGDHQPQHF.